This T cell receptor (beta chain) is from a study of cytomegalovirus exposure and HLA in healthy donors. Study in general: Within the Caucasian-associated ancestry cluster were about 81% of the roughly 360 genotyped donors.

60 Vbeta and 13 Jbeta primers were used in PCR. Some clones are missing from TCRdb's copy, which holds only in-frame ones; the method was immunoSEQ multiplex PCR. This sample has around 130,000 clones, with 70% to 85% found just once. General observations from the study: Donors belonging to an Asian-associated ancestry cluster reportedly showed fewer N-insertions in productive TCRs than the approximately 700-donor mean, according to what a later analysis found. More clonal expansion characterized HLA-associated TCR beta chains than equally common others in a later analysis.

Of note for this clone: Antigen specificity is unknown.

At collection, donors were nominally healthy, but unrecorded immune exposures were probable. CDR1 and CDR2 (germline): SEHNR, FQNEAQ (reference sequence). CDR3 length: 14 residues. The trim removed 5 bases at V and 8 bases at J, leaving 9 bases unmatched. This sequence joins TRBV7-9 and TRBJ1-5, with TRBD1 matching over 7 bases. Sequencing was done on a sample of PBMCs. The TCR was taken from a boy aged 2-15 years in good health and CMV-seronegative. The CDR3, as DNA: TGTGCCAGCAGCCCCCCAGGGGGTCGGGAGCCCCAGCATTTT. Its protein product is CASSPPGGREPQHF.